This T cell receptor (beta chain) was obtained from a study of PD-L1 blockade in urothelial cancer. Study at large: Anywhere from 0 to 3 prior chemotherapy regimens had been received by patients.

Stated time point: pretreatment peripheral blood. Germline V gene data show CDR1 as SEHNR and CDR2 as FQNEAQ (reference sequence). Trimming stripped 5 bases from V and 1 base from J, with 17 bases between. The CDR3 length is 16 residues. The table came from immunoSEQ multiplex PCR; TCRdb's copy has only in-frame clones and leaves some out. Altogether over 15,000 clones are present, about 91% being singletons, with the ten largest covering about 13%. Sample: PBMCs, taken around atezolizumab (anti-PD-L1) treatment. This clonotype originated in a man aged 65 to 79 with urothelial cancer. The chain recombines TRBV7-9 with TRBJ2-5; D remains ambiguous. This chain's CDR3 is CASSPPPGHLQETQYF. The DNA of the CDR3 is TGTGCCAGCAGCCCTCCCCCCGGTCACCTCCAAGAGACCCAGTACTTC.